Below, 21 T cell receptor beta chains from the same sample are listed, as sequenced in a study of shared clonotypes between healthy human individuals. The assay was immunoSEQ multiplex PCR, and TCRdb's table has in-frame clones only and misses some. The sample yields a few million clones, 95% seen once. What was sequenced was naive CD4+ T cells sorted from blood. The sample's subset: CD45RA+ positively selected. Source of these receptors: a man aged 18 to 29 in good health.

This clone is a singleton in its sample. J is TRBJ2-7 and V is TRBV6-6, with 9 bases fitting TRBD1. The CDR3 is 15 residues long. Germline V CDR1 and CDR2: MNHNY, SVGAGI (reference sequence). Trimming removed 5 bases from V and 5 bases from J; junction bases left unmatched: 10. In nucleotides, the CDR3 is TGTGCCAGCAGTCTACCCGGGACAGGGAGTGACGAGCAGTACTTC. Its protein product is CASSLPGTGSDEQYF.

The CDR3 nucleotides are TGTGCCAGCAGCTTAGATCGGATCGCTTCCCTTCCTAACTATGGCTACACCTTC. Its translation is CASSLDRIASLPNYGYTF. V is TRBV11-2 and J is TRBJ1-2; D is unresolved. Germline V gives CDR1 SGHAT, CDR2 FQNNGV. The V gene lost 0 bases and the J gene lost 0 bases, with 17 bases spanning the gap. The CDR3 is 18 amino acids.

This rearrangement joins TRBV9 to TRBJ2-5; tentative D call: TRBD2 (7 bases). Germline V gene data show CDR1 as SGDLS and CDR2 as YYNGEE. V shed 1 base and J shed 1 base, with 11 bases lying between them. This CDR3 region has 15 residues. The CDR3 region has the DNA TGTGCCAGCAGCGTACTGGGGGGGCGCCAAGAGACCCAGTACTTC. As protein: CASSVLGGRQETQYF.

The CDR3 is CASRNTNTGELFF. The DNA for the CDR3 is TGTGCCAGCAGAAATACGAACACCGGGGAGCTGTTTTTT. The rearrangement uses TRBV2 and TRBJ2-2; D unclear. Germline loops: CDR1 SNHLY, CDR2 FYNNEI. The ends were cut back, 6 bases at V and 0 bases at J, with 5 bases in the middle. This CDR3 comprises 13 residues.

The gene calls are TRBV5-1 and TRBJ2-1; 12 bases are a match to TRBD2. This CDR3 contains 15 residues. The V gene end was trimmed by 3 bases and the J gene end by 14 bases; junction bases not matched to a gene: 12. Per the germline V gene, CDR1 is SGHRS and CDR2 is YFSETQ. CDR3 in amino acids: CASSSQLAGGPDEFF. The CDR3 DNA follows: TGCGCCAGCAGCTCTCAACTAGCGGGGGGCCCCGATGAGTTCTTC.

The rearrangement links TRBV30 to TRBJ1-2, with D uncertain. This CDR3 comprises 12 residues. Germline values: CDR1 GTSNPN, CDR2 SVGIG (reference sequence). Trimming removed 2 bases from V and 7 bases from J, with 11 bases in between. CDR3 loop: CAWSFPGSGYTF. DNA for the CDR3: TGTGCCTGGAGTTTCCCCGGCTCTGGCTACACCTTC. The variable domain in full, completed from reference TRBV30 and TRBJ1-2, reads SQTIHQWPATLVQPVGSPLSLECTVEGTSNPNLYWYRQAAGRGLQLLFYSVGIGQISSEVPQNLSASRPQDRQFILSSKKLLLSDSGFYLCAWSFPGSGYTFGSGTRLTVV.

This clone has just one count. The chain's CDR3 is CASSLGAGGSYQETQYF. As DNA, the CDR3 is TGTGCCAGCAGCTTAGGCGCCGGCGGGAGCTACCAAGAGACCCAGTACTTC. The rearrangement links TRBV11-3 to TRBJ2-5; 7 nucleotides match TRBD2. Germline trimming cut 1 base from V and 0 bases from J; bases unmatched to any gene: 8. Germline assignment: CDR1 SGHNT and CDR2 YENEEA. The CDR3 sequence is 17 residues long.

The chain has TRBV12-5 and TRBJ1-5, with D possibly being TRBD1 (5 bases). Germline V gene data show CDR1 as LGHNT and CDR2 as FRNRAP. Trimming left V 0 bases short and J 4 bases short, with 10 bases between. CDR3 length: 15 amino acids. The CDR3 region has the DNA TGTGCTAGTGGTTTGGTATTGGGGGGGAATCAGCCCCAGCATTTT. It is translated as CASGLVLGGNQPQHF.

The chain recombines TRBV6-6 with TRBJ2-1; 8 nucleotides agree with TRBD2. CDR3 length: 15 amino acids. Germline V gene data show CDR1 as MNHNY and CDR2 as SVGAGI (reference sequence). V lost 6 bases, J lost 3 bases, and 7 bases stayed unmatched. In DNA, the CDR3 is TGTGCCAGCAGGTCGCGGGGGGACCACTACAATGAGCAGTTCTTC. Its translation is CASRSRGDHYNEQFF.

The chain carries TRBV5-4 and TRBJ1-2; perhaps TRBD1 as D (5 bases). The germline V and J ends were trimmed by 4 bases and 0 bases, with 16 bases remaining between them. Germline V gives CDR1 SGHNT, CDR2 YYREEE (reference sequence). The CDR3 runs to 16 residues. The CDR3: CASSPSDSKANYGYTF. CDR3 DNA sequence: TGTGCCAGCAGCCCTTCTGACAGTAAAGCTAACTATGGCTACACCTTC.

The gene calls are TRBV29-1 and TRBJ2-5, with a weak D call TRBD2 (6 bases). V dropped 2 bases and J dropped 4 bases, with 8 bases sitting between them. This CDR3 spans 12 amino acids. Germline lookup yields CDR1 SQVTM and CDR2 ANQGSEA. CDR3 nucleotide sequence: TGCAGCGTTGAAACGGAGGGAGAGACCCAGTACTTC. Protein sequence: CSVETEGETQYF.

The chain uses TRBV5-6 and TRBJ1-5; 10 bases line up with TRBD1. The germline V gene encodes CDR1 SGHDT and CDR2 YYEEEE. The CDR3 spans 16 residues. Germline trimming cut 4 bases from V and 4 bases from J; bases unmatched to any gene: 8. The CDR3 DNA is TGTGCCAGCAGCATGCGACCGGGACAGGGGAATCAGCCCCAGCATTTT. This codes for CASSMRPGQGNQPQHF.

A single count supports this clone. The V gene is TRBV7-2, the J gene TRBJ2-3; 7 nucleotides line up with TRBD2. V dropped 1 base and J dropped 1; count of bases not matched to a gene: 8. In germline, CDR1 is SGHTA, CDR2 FQGNSA. The CDR3 has 17 residues. The DNA of the CDR3 is TGTGCCAGCAGCTTAGGTCAGGGCGGGAGCGGCACAGATACGCAGTATTTT. It translates to CASSLGQGGSGTDTQYF. The whole variable domain, remainder taken from reference TRBV7-2 and TRBJ2-3, is GAGVSQSPSNKVTEKGKDVELRCDPISGHTALYWYRQSLGQGLEFLIYFQGNSAPDKSGLPSDRFSAERTGGSVSTLTIQRTQQEDSAVYLCASSLGQGGSGTDTQYFGPGTRLTVL.

This chain joins TRBV28 and TRBJ1-1; a possible D gene is TRBD1 (6 bases). This CDR3 region has 12 residues. Trimming removed 3 bases at V and 8 bases at J, with 10 bases between. Germline CDR1 MDHEN, CDR2 SYDVKM. The CDR3 loop reads CASSFPQGEAFF. CDR3 nucleotides: TGTGCCAGCAGTTTTCCACAGGGAGAAGCTTTCTTT.

J is TRBJ1-5 and V is TRBV29-1, with a weak D call TRBD1 (5 bases). The CDR3 covers 12 residues. CDR1 is SQVTM and CDR2 is ANQGSEA in the germline V gene. V lost 7 bases and J lost 3, with 10 bases in between. CDR3 nucleotides: TGCAGCGCTAGACAGTCCAATCAGCCCCAGCATTTT. It encodes CSARQSNQPQHF.

The rearrangement uses TRBV27 and TRBJ1-2; D ambiguous. The ends were cut back, 4 bases at V and 8 bases at J, with 14 bases in the middle. This CDR3 comprises 13 residues. Germline V lookup: CDR1 MNHEY, CDR2 SMNVEV (reference sequence). The CDR3 protein is CASSSSREGGYTF. The CDR3 DNA sequence: TGTGCCAGCAGTTCCTCCCGGGAGGGAGGCTACACCTTC.

The chain couples TRBV6-1 to TRBJ2-2; TRBD1 is a possible D gene (6 bases). This CDR3 contains 15 residues. Trimming took off 4 bases at V and 0 bases at J, with 9 bases between the two ends. Germline CDR1 is MNHNS and CDR2 is SASEGT. Here the CDR3 reads CASSGTATNTGELFF. The CDR3 nucleotides are TGTGCCAGCAGTGGGACAGCGACGAACACCGGGGAGCTGTTTTTT.

Concerning this clone: Different DNA sequences within this sample yield the same CDR3. This chain uses TRBV30 with TRBJ1-5; no clear D. The germline gives CDR1 GTSNPN, CDR2 SVGIG (reference sequence). Between the trimmed V and J ends, which lost 0 bases and 4 bases, there was a span of 7 bases. The CDR3 is made up of 13 amino acids. In DNA form, the CDR3 reads TGTGCCTGGAGTGTTAACTCTAATCAGCCCCAGCATTTT. Translating it yields CAWSVNSNQPQHF.

The chain has TRBV6-6 and TRBJ2-2; 8 nucleotides align to TRBD1. CDR3 length equals 14 residues. Trimming cost V 4 bases and J 7 bases; bases outside gene matches: 5. Germline assignment: CDR1 MNHNY and CDR2 SVGAGI (reference sequence). In DNA form, the CDR3 reads TGTGCCAGCAGTTGGGGACAGGCCGGCGGGGAGCTGTTTTTT. Translated: CASSWGQAGGELFF.

This chain joins TRBV18 and TRBJ2-2; D perhaps matches TRBD1 (5 bases). Germline V gene lookup returns CDR1 KGHSH and CDR2 LQKENI. Between the trimmed V and J ends, which lost 1 base and 4 bases, there was a span of 13 bases. The CDR3 runs 16 residues. The CDR3 sequence: CASSPLPDSTTGELFF. The CDR3 nucleotides are TGTGCCAGCTCACCACTCCCAGACAGCACCACCGGGGAGCTGTTTTTT.

The chain uses TRBV2 and TRBJ2-5; the D is unclear. The CDR3 sequence is 12 residues long. From germline, CDR1 is SNHLY and CDR2 FYNNEI. Trimming removed 3 bases at V and 5 bases at J, with 7 bases between. Written as DNA, the CDR3 is TGTGCCAGCAGTGATAATGGGGAGACCCAGTACTTC. Amino acids: CASSDNGETQYF.